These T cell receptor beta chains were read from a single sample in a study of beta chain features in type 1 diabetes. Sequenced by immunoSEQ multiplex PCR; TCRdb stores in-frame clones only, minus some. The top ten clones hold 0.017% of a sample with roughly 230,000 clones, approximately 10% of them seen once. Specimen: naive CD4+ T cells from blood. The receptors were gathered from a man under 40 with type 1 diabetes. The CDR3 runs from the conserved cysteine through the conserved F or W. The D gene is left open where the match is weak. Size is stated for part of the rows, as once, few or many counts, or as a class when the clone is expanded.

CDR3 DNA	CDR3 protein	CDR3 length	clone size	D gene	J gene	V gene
TGTGCCAGCAGCGTACAAAACCGGGATACGCAGTATTTT	CASSVQNRDTQYF	13	-	-	TRBJ2-3	TRBV9
TGTGCCAGCTCACCACGGGGCCGGGACAGGTCCCAAGAGACCCAGTACTTC	CASSPRGRDRSQETQYF	17	once	TRBD1	TRBJ2-5	TRBV18
TGTGCCAGTAGTACCCCCTCGGGGACAGGGGCGTACAATGAGCAGTTCTTC	CASSTPSGTGAYNEQFF	17	-	TRBD1	TRBJ2-1	TRBV19
TGTGCCAGCAGTTCAGTTAACGACAGGGTGGGCAATCAGCCCCAGCATTTT	CASSSVNDRVGNQPQHF	17	-	TRBD1	TRBJ1-5	TRBV28
TGTGCCAGCAGCTGGGGACTAGCGGGGGTAGAGACCCAGTACTTC	CASSWGLAGVETQYF	15	-	TRBD2	TRBJ2-5	TRBV5-4
TGCGCCAGCAGCCAGAGTGAGGCTGGTGGTTATAATTCACCCCTCCACTTT	CASSQSEAGGYNSPLHF	17	-	-	TRBJ1-6	TRBV4-3
TGTGCCAACCGGGACAGGCATAGTTCACCCCTCCACTTT	CANRDRHSSPLHF	13	-	TRBD1	TRBJ1-6	TRBV2
TGCAGCGTGCTTGCTAGCGGGGGCTACGAGCAGTACTTC	CSVLASGGYEQYF	13	few	TRBD2	TRBJ2-7	TRBV29-1
TGTGCTAGCAGCTTAGTGGGAGGGTTTGGAGATACGCAGTATTTT	CASSLVGGFGDTQYF	15	few	TRBD2	TRBJ2-3	TRBV7-7
TGTGCCAGCTCCGGCACCCTAGGACAGTCCCTTGGTGAGCAGTTCTTC	CASSGTLGQSLGEQFF	16	-	-	TRBJ2-1	TRBV18
TGCAGCGTTGTGACAGGGGACACTGAAGCTTTCTTT	CSVVTGDTEAFF	12	-	TRBD1	TRBJ1-1	TRBV29-1
TGTGCCAGCAGTATAGGGGTTACCACAGATACGCAGTATTTT	CASSIGVTTDTQYF	14	few	-	TRBJ2-3	TRBV6-1
TGTGCCAGTAGTTCCGGACAGGCCCATCAGCCCCAGCATTTT	CASSSGQAHQPQHF	14	few	TRBD1	TRBJ1-5	TRBV19
TGTGCCAGCAGCTCGACGGGGGTCGGGCAGTTCTTC	CASSSTGVGQFF	12	-	-	TRBJ2-1	TRBV11-2
TGTGCCAGCAGCCAAGGAACTGCACCGGGGGAGCAGTTCTTC	CASSQGTAPGEQFF	14	few	-	TRBJ2-1	TRBV14
TGTGCCAGCAGGCTAGCGGGGGGCCCCTCCAGTGAGCAGTTCTTC	CASRLAGGPSSEQFF	15	-	TRBD2	TRBJ2-1	TRBV13
TGTGCCAGCAGCTTGGGCGGCGGGGGAGATTCCTATGGCTACACCTTC	CASSLGGGGDSYGYTF	16	few	-	TRBJ1-2	TRBV5-6
TGTGCCAGCTCAACCCTTCGACAGGATGGCTACACCTTC	CASSTLRQDGYTF	13	few	-	TRBJ1-2	TRBV18
TGTGCCAGCAGCTCCTGGGACAGTGAAGTAGGTGAGCAGTTCTTC	CASSSWDSEVGEQFF	15	few	TRBD1	TRBJ2-1	TRBV7-9
TGTGCCACTCTACAGGGACGCTCCTACAATGAGCAGTTCTTC	CATLQGRSYNEQFF	14	-	-	TRBJ2-1	TRBV28
TGTGCCTGGAGTCCCAGGGGGCAATCACCCCTCCACTTT	CAWSPRGQSPLHF	13	-	TRBD1	TRBJ1-6	TRBV30
TGTGCCAGCAGCTCGCGGGGGGAAACTGAAGCTTTCTTT	CASSSRGETEAFF	13	few	-	TRBJ1-1	TRBV7-2
TGTGCCAGCAGCACCCGGTGGGGGGGCATCCGAAGCGATGAGCAGTTCTTC	CASSTRWGGIRSDEQFF	17	-	-	TRBJ2-1	TRBV9
TGTGCCAGTAGTACCTATGGGGCCGATACGCAGTATTTT	CASSTYGADTQYF	13	-	-	TRBJ2-3	TRBV19
TGCGCCAGCAGTTGGGCTAGCGGGCGTCTCCAAGAGACCCAGTACTTC	CASSWASGRLQETQYF	16	few	TRBD2	TRBJ2-5	TRBV5-1
TGTGCCAGCAGCTTAGCGGGGAGCTCCTACAATGAGCAGTTCTTC	CASSLAGSSYNEQFF	15	many	-	TRBJ2-1	TRBV7-9
TGTGCCACCAGCAGAGGGGGAGAAGTGAGGTACGAGCAGTACTTC	CATSRGGEVRYEQYF	15	-	-	TRBJ2-7	TRBV15
TGCAGCGTGGCAATGGGCAGGGCGAATACGCAGTATTTT	CSVAMGRANTQYF	13	-	-	TRBJ2-3	TRBV29-1
TGCAGCGTTCGGACGGGGGAAGACACCATATATTTT	CSVRTGEDTIYF	12	-	-	TRBJ1-3	TRBV29-1
TGTGCCAGCAGCCGGGGCGAATTAGCGGGGGCTTACAATGAGCAGTTCTTC	CASSRGELAGAYNEQFF	17	few	TRBD2	TRBJ2-1	TRBV7-9
TGTGCCATCAGTGACCAGCGGCAAGAGACCCAGTACTTC	CAISDQRQETQYF	13	-	-	TRBJ2-5	TRBV10-3
TGTGCCAGCAGCGTATCGGGGAACACTGAAGCTTTCTTT	CASSVSGNTEAFF	13	-	-	TRBJ1-1	TRBV9
TGTGCCAGCAGCCTAAGACGGGATGAGCAGTTCTTC	CASSLRRDEQFF	12	few	-	TRBJ2-1	TRBV28
TGTGCCAGCAACCCGCACGGGACAGGGGGCAGGGGCCAGTACTTC	CASNPHGTGGRGQYF	15	-	TRBD1	TRBJ2-5	TRBV6-5
TGCGCCAGCAGTGGAGGACTGGGAACGGACATTCAGTACTTC	CASSGGLGTDIQYF	14	few	-	TRBJ2-4	TRBV10-2
TGTGCCAGCAGCCCTGTCACGGGGAAAGGGACCCAGTACTTC	CASSPVTGKGTQYF	14	-	-	TRBJ2-5	TRBV11-2
TGTGCCAGCAACCAGGGGGAGGTCTACAATGAGCAGTTCTTC	CASNQGEVYNEQFF	14	-	-	TRBJ2-1	TRBV5-4
TGTGCCAGCAGTGGGCCTGGAAACATTCAGTACTTC	CASSGPGNIQYF	12	few	-	TRBJ2-4	TRBV2
TGTGCCAGCAGCGTTGACGGGAATAATTCACCCCTCCACTTT	CASSVDGNNSPLHF	14	few	-	TRBJ1-6	TRBV5-4
TGTGCCAGCAGCCCCTCCTGGACAGAGAACACCGGGGAGCTGTTTTTT	CASSPSWTENTGELFF	16	-	-	TRBJ2-2	TRBV11-2
TGTGCCAGCAGCCTATACACCGGGGAGCTGTTTTTT	CASSLYTGELFF	12	-	-	TRBJ2-2	TRBV14